This passage covers 21 T cell receptor beta chains from one sample sequenced in a study of T-cell reconstitution after alpha-beta-depleted transplantation in children (dated by TCRdb to about 2016). Library creation used PCR. The sample was run on an Illumina HiSeq 2500. To normalize quantification of the TCRbeta repertoire, the TCR libraries were built with molecular barcoding that relied on unique molecular identifiers. TCRdb reanalyzed the raw reads on its own, using fastp at Q25 for trimming and MiXCR for clone calling, and kept in-frame beta chains. Rows with one shared CDR3 protein collapse into an entry with the most common genes and DNA. The sample contains about 260,000 distinct CDR3 sequences, roughly 7.7% of them found a single time. Under 8% of the sample belongs to the ten largest clones. The treatment or condition label of this sample denotes: allogeneic hematopoietic cell transplantation with graft depleted of TCRalphabeta T cells and CD19 B cells.

This specimen consisted of PBMCs, mostly from graft donor cells, obtained 180 days after TCRalphabeta/CD19-depleted stem cell transplant. These receptors were taken from a male patient aged 10-17 years who had a stem cell transplant for acute lymphoblastic leukemia, so the T cells may come from the graft donor.

This clonotype showed up many times. The chain carries TRBV29-1 and TRBJ1-1; D ambiguous. This CDR3 is 12 amino acids long. Germline assignment: CDR1 SQVTM and CDR2 ANQGSEA. V lost 3 bases and J lost 0, with 5 bases in between. CDR3: CSVDPLNTEAFF. The CDR3 region has the DNA TGCAGCGTTGATCCCCTGAACACTGAAGCTTTCTTT. The whole variable domain, filled in from reference TRBV29-1 and TRBJ1-1, reads SAVISQKPSRDICQRGTSLTIQCQVDSQVTMMFWYRQQPGQSLTLIATANQGSEATYESGFVIDKFPISRPNLTFSTLTVSNMSPEDSSIYLCSVDPLNTEAFFGQGTRLTVV.

This clonotype came up many times. The V gene is TRBV7-2, the J gene TRBJ1-2; D is undetermined. From germline, CDR1 is SGHTA and CDR2 FQGNSA. Trimming pared 2 bases from V and 2 bases from J, leaving 9 bases between. This CDR3 is 14 amino acids long. The CDR3 DNA sequence: TGTGCCAGCAGCTTATTCGACCTAAACTATGGCTACACCTTC. Protein: CASSLFDLNYGYTF.

This clonotype was seen repeatedly, ten times or more. This chain links TRBV4-2 with TRBJ2-1; D perhaps matches TRBD1 (6 bases). Germline-derived CDR1 and CDR2 are LGHNA and YNFKEQ. Trimming took off 0 bases at V and 9 bases at J, with 18 bases between the two ends. This CDR3 contains 16 residues. The chain's CDR3 is CASSQEVAGDQAEQFF. Written as DNA, the CDR3 is TGTGCCAGCAGCCAAGAGGTGGCAGGGGATCAGGCTGAGCAGTTCTTC.

The sample holds many counts of this clonotype. The rearrangement uses TRBV6-1 and TRBJ1-2; 8 nucleotides line up with TRBD1. The CDR3 loop spans 13 amino acids. The junction had 7 bases not matched to a gene; V was cut back by 6 bases and J by 7 bases. From germline, CDR1 is MNHNS and CDR2 SASEGT. The CDR3 loop is CASRARTGSGYTF. The CDR3, as DNA: TGTGCCAGCAGGGCCCGGACAGGGAGTGGCTACACCTTC.

The V gene is TRBV11-2, the J gene TRBJ2-3; unclear D gene. This CDR3 has 15 amino acids. Trimming stripped 5 bases from V and 2 bases from J, with 14 bases between. Germline V CDR1 and CDR2: SGHAT, FQNNGV. This chain's CDR3 is CASSPDRGYTDTQYF. The CDR3 DNA reads TGTGCCAGCAGCCCCGATCGCGGCTACACAGATACGCAGTATTTT.

This clonotype was seen once. The chain is built from TRBV5-5 and TRBJ1-1, with 8 bases matching TRBD1. The CDR3 totals 15 residues. V trimming: 4 bases; J trimming: 2 bases; junction bases outside the gene matches: 7. Germline CDR1 and CDR2: SGHKS and YYEKEE (reference sequence). The CDR3 DNA reads as TGTGCCAGCAGCCGGACAGGGTTCCTTAACACTGAAGCTTTCTTT. Translated, it gives CASSRTGFLNTEAFF.

The table lists this clonotype with many counts. V is TRBV7-9 and J is TRBJ2-7; D is ambiguous. Between the trimmed V and J ends, which lost 5 bases and 4 bases, there was a span of 6 bases. Germline CDR1 SEHNR, CDR2 FQNEAQ (reference sequence). The CDR3 runs 11 residues. This chain's CDR3 is CASSQLYEQYF. Here the CDR3 DNA reads TGTGCCAGCAGCCAATTATACGAGCAGTACTTC.

This clonotype showed up many times. J is TRBJ2-1 and V is TRBV7-2; maybe TRBD1 (6 bases). The CDR3 sequence is 15 residues long. The germline V and J ends were trimmed by 5 bases and 4 bases, with 15 bases remaining between them. The V gene's germline CDR1 is SGHTA and CDR2 FQGNSA. Here the CDR3 DNA reads TGTGCCAGCAGCATTCAGGGGCAGCCTTACAATGAGCAGTTCTTC. This translates into CASSIQGQPYNEQFF. Full variable domain (rest looked up from reference TRBV7-2 and TRBJ2-1): GAGVSQSPSNKVTEKGKDVELRCDPISGHTALYWYRQSLGQGLEFLIYFQGNSAPDKSGLPSDRFSAERTGGSVSTLTIQRTQQEDSAVYLCASSIQGQPYNEQFFGPGTRLTVL.

This clonotype was seen at least ten times. The J gene is TRBJ2-2, the V gene TRBV9; 8 nucleotides agree with TRBD2. CDR3 length: 14 residues. V dropped 1 base and J dropped 7; count of bases not matched to a gene: 3. Germline CDR1 reads SGDLS; CDR2 reads YYNGEE. This CDR3 is CASSVRLAGGELFF. CDR3 nucleotide sequence: TGTGCCAGCAGCGTACGGCTAGCGGGCGGGGAGCTGTTTTTT.

This clonotype was recorded many times. This chain links TRBV20-1 with TRBJ1-3; 10 nucleotides align to TRBD1. This CDR3 region has 16 residues. The germline V gene encodes CDR1 DFQATT and CDR2 SNEGSKA (reference sequence). V shed 5 bases, J shed 4 bases, and the junction held 11 bases outside the gene matches. As DNA, the CDR3 is TGCAGTGCTCGACCATTGACAGGGGGCACAGGAAACACCATATATTTT. Translating gives CSARPLTGGTGNTIYF.

This clonotype was counted at least ten times. V usage is TRBV6-5 and J usage is TRBJ2-3; possibly TRBD2 for D (6 bases). The CDR3 length is 11 residues. Germline CDR1 and CDR2: MNHEY and SVGAGI. The V and J ends lost 8 bases and 6 bases respectively, with 9 bases between them. The CDR3 DNA reads as TGTGCCAGCGCACGGGGGGATACGCAGTATTTT. Its protein is CASARGDTQYF.

A note on this clonotype: This may arise from a read error, as a much more abundant clone is one base away. The rearrangement joins TRBV15 to TRBJ2-2; possible D gene TRBD2, 7 bases. The V gene's germline CDR1 is LNHNV and CDR2 YYDKDF (reference sequence). Trimming removed 3 bases from V and 6 bases from J, with 11 bases in between. The CDR3 is 14 amino acids. The CDR3 here is CATSRGGLAGELFF. CDR3 DNA: TGTGCCACCAGCAGGGGGGGGCTGGCCGGGGAGCTGTTTTTT. The full variable domain, rest sourced from reference TRBV15 and TRBJ2-2, is DAMVIQNPRYQVTQFGKPVTLSCSQTLNHNVMYWYQQKSSQAPKLLFHYYDKDFNNEADTPDNFQSRRPNTSFCFLDIRSPGLGDTAMYLCATSRGGLAGELFFGEGSRLTVL.

This clonotype was observed at least ten times. V and J are TRBV7-6 and TRBJ1-3; 7 bases map to TRBD1. After removal of 4 bases from V and 2 bases from J, the junction contained 5 bases not matched to a gene. CDR1 and CDR2 (germline): SGHVS, FNYEAQ. This CDR3 comprises 15 residues. In DNA form, the CDR3 reads TGTGCCAGCAGCTCGGACAGGACTACTGGAAACACCATATATTTT. Protein sequence: CASSSDRTTGNTIYF.

This clonotype has at least ten counts. The chain has TRBV11-2 and TRBJ2-3; D not certain. V lost 5 bases, J lost 5 bases, and 20 bases lay in between. This CDR3 region has 16 residues. Germline V gene sequence: CDR1 SGHAT, CDR2 FQNNGV. The CDR3 sequence is CASSTTSAAPLDTQYF. For the CDR3, the DNA is TGTGCCAGCAGCACAACCTCGGCAGCCCCCCTAGATACGCAGTATTTT.

This clonotype has a count of ten or more. This chain joins TRBV6-1 and TRBJ2-5; D is uncertain. CDR1 is MNHNS and CDR2 is SASEGT in the germline V gene. Trimming left V 7 bases short and J 0 bases short, with 18 bases between. This CDR3 region has 16 residues. CDR3 sequence (DNA): TGTGCCAGCAAGACGGGCAGAAATTTGTACCAAGAGACCCAGTACTTC. It translates to CASKTGRNLYQETQYF.

The CDR3 DNA sequence: TGTACCTTCAGGCCCGGGCCAGTGGGAGGGCCCCATTACGAGCAGTACTTC. Translating gives CTFRPGPVGGPHYEQYF. The genes are TRBV12-3 or TRBV12-4 and TRBJ2-7; 7 bases fit TRBD2. The CDR3 runs to 17 residues.

The rearrangement joins TRBV12-3 or TRBV12-4 to TRBJ1-3, with D perhaps matching TRBD1 (6 bases). The CDR3 is made up of 16 amino acids. Trimming shortened V by 4 bases and J by 0 bases, and 13 bases separated the two germline ends. The chain's CDR3 is CASSSWAGASGNTIYF. The CDR3 DNA reads as TGTGCCAGCAGTTCTTGGGCAGGGGCCTCTGGAAACACCATATATTTT.

The chain has TRBV5-4 and TRBJ2-2, with D possibly matching TRBD2 (6 bases). The CDR3 runs to 14 residues. The V gene lost 9 bases and the J gene lost 6 bases, with 18 bases spanning the gap. Germline V gene data show CDR1 as SGHNT and CDR2 as YYREEE (reference sequence). This CDR3 is CAIGSGLNSGELFF. CDR3 nucleotides: TGTGCCATCGGCTCGGGACTTAACTCCGGGGAGCTGTTTTTT.

The sample holds many counts of this clonotype. This chain links TRBV6-1 with TRBJ1-2, with D possibly TRBD1 on 6 matching bases. The V and J ends lost 0 bases and 1 base respectively, with 12 bases between them. Germline V gene data show CDR1 as MNHNS and CDR2 as SASEGT. This CDR3 contains 16 residues. CDR3 loop: CASSEAWQGFNYGYTF. The CDR3, as DNA: TGTGCCAGCAGTGAAGCGTGGCAGGGGTTTAACTATGGCTACACCTTC.

Ten or more counts support this clonotype. The gene calls are TRBV20-1 and TRBJ1-5; D perhaps matches TRBD1 (5 bases). V lost 4 bases and J lost 9, with 16 bases in between. In germline, CDR1 is DFQATT, CDR2 SNEGSKA (reference sequence). The CDR3 is 13 residues long. Written as DNA, the CDR3 is TGCAGTGCTACCGGGGCTGCGGGGACGCCCCAGCATTTT. This sequence encodes CSATGAAGTPQHF.

This clonotype was seen ten or more times. The chain recombines TRBV28 with TRBJ2-4; 8 bases are shared with TRBD2. V was pared by 3 bases and J by 5 bases, with 12 bases of the junction left unmatched. Germline assignment: CDR1 MDHEN and CDR2 SYDVKM. There are 17 residues in the CDR3. The CDR3 sequence: CASSFWLGREGENIQYF. In DNA, the CDR3 is TGTGCCAGCAGTTTTTGGCTTGGACGGGAGGGGGAAAACATTCAGTACTTC.